This T cell receptor (beta chain) was documented in a study of OX40 agonist ivuxolimab in advanced cancers. Study-wide background: Among those enrolled, mean age was approximately 62 years (range 23 to 79) and 70% to 85% were male.

Germline V gene lookup returns CDR1 SGHVS and CDR2 FNYEAQ. The CDR3 spans 15 residues. The V end lost 2 bases, the J end lost 3 bases, and 12 bases lay between the germline ends. TCRdb's table, derived via immunoSEQ multiplex PCR, lists solely in-frame clones and lacks some. The repertoire holds tens of thousands of clones, with about 89% as singletons. The chain has TRBV7-6 and TRBJ2-3; a possible D gene is TRBD2 (6 bases). The sample consisted of CD4+ or CD8+ T cells sorted from blood, taken in a trial of the OX40 agonist ivuxolimab. The receptor comes from an adult with an advanced solid tumor such as melanoma, head and neck, liver or kidney cancer. The CDR3 here is CASSLWGRPTDTQYF. CDR3 coding DNA: TGTGCCAGCAGCTTATGGGGGAGGCCAACAGATACGCAGTATTTT. The full variable domain, in which reference TRBV7-6 and TRBJ2-3 provide the parts outside the CDR3, is GAGVSQSPRYKVTKRGQDVALRCDPISGHVSLYWYRQALGQGPEFLTYFNYEAQQDKSGLPNDRFSAERPEGSISTLTIQRTEQRDSAMYRCASSLWGRPTDTQYFGPGTRLTVL.